One and the same sample provided the 31 T cell receptor beta chains below, sequenced in a study of T cell changes during pregnancy in multiple sclerosis. The data were produced by immunoSEQ multiplex PCR, yet TCRdb's version contains in-frame clones alone and is incomplete. Here the sample spans roughly 27,000 clones, roughly 86% being singletons. Sequenced here: CD8+ T cells from peripheral blood mononuclear cells, sampled in the second trimester of pregnancy. The receptors shown here come from a female donor with multiple sclerosis, enrolled in a pregnancy study.

CDR3 residues: CAWGETQKLFF. The CDR3 DNA reads as TGTGCCTGGGGGGAGACCCAGAAACTGTTTTTT. This chain links TRBV30 with TRBJ1-4; D gene uncertain. The CDR3 is 11 residues long. V was shortened by 5 bases and J by 11 bases, with 12 bases between the two germline ends. From germline, CDR1 is GTSNPN and CDR2 SVGIG (reference sequence).

This chain links TRBV27 with TRBJ2-3; 13 bases agree with TRBD2. The CDR3 consists of 18 residues. CDR1 is MNHEY, CDR2 SMNVEV, per germline (reference sequence). J lost 0 bases, V lost 0 bases, and 3 bases had no gene match. DNA for the CDR3: TGTGCCAGCAGTTTATCGACTAGCGGGGGGTCTAGCACAGATACGCAGTATTTT. It encodes CASSLSTSGGSSTDTQYF.

The genes are TRBV10-1 and TRBJ1-4; 9 bases match TRBD1. The CDR3 runs 14 residues. Losses at the gene ends were 6 bases for V and 8 bases for J; bases not matched to a gene: 7. Germline V CDR1 and CDR2: WNHNN, SYGVQD (reference sequence). In DNA, the CDR3 is TGCGCCAGCAGCTTGGGACAGGGAGAGGAAAAACTGTTTTTT. Amino acid sequence: CASSLGQGEEKLFF.

The genes are TRBV6-1 and TRBJ2-1; TRBD1 agrees at 11 bases. Germline CDR1 MNHNS, CDR2 SASEGT. The CDR3 runs 14 residues. Trimming cost V 6 bases and J 6 bases; bases outside gene matches: 4. CDR3 protein: CASRGQGEANEQFF. CDR3 in DNA: TGTGCCAGCAGGGGACAGGGGGAGGCCAATGAGCAGTTCTTC.

The J gene is TRBJ2-1, the V gene TRBV7-3; perhaps TRBD2 as D (7 bases). Germline assignment: CDR1 SGHTA and CDR2 FQGTGA. With 5 bases removed from V and 7 bases from J, the gap between germline ends came to 15 bases. The CDR3 length is 14 residues. CDR3 nucleotides: TGTGCCAGCAGCATGGGGGGGCCGGGGAATGAGCAGTTCTTC. This sequence encodes CASSMGGPGNEQFF.

The V gene is TRBV7-9, the J gene TRBJ2-7; 7 bases are shared with TRBD2. The CDR3 is 15 amino acids. V gave up 3 bases and J gave up 0 bases; unmatched junction bases: 5. The germline gives CDR1 SEHNR, CDR2 FQNEAQ (reference sequence). DNA of the CDR3: TGTGCCAGCAGCTTCGGGGGGTCCCCCTCCTACGAGCAGTACTTC. Translation gives CASSFGGSPSYEQYF. The complete variable domain, with remaining parts taken from reference TRBV7-9 and TRBJ2-7, reads DTGVSQNPRHKITKRGQNVTFRCDPISEHNRLYWYRQTLGQGPEFLTYFQNEAQLEKSRLLSDRFSAERPKGSFSTLEIQRTEQGDSAMYLCASSFGGSPSYEQYFGPGTRLTVT.

This CDR3 reads CASSLRGTEAFF. CDR3 in DNA: TGTGCCAGCAGTTTACGGGGCACTGAAGCTTTCTTT. This chain connects TRBV28 to TRBJ1-1; no reliable D call. Germline V lookup: CDR1 MDHEN, CDR2 SYDVKM. V was clipped by 2 bases and J by 4 bases, with 5 bases between them. This CDR3 comprises 12 residues.

The V gene is TRBV2, the J gene TRBJ2-7; D is perhaps TRBD2 (7 bases). The germline V gene encodes CDR1 SNHLY and CDR2 FYNNEI. V lost 7 bases and J lost 5, with 24 bases in between. The CDR3 spans 16 residues. The CDR3 sequence is CASTDVGGGPSHEQYF. Here the CDR3 DNA reads TGTGCCAGCACGGACGTAGGGGGGGGGCCATCGCACGAGCAGTACTTC.

This clone was seen only a few times. The genes are TRBV29-1 and TRBJ1-1; a possible D gene is TRBD1 (5 bases). The V end lost 4 bases, the J end lost 6 bases, and 12 bases lay between the germline ends. The CDR3 sequence is 12 residues long. Germline V gene lookup returns CDR1 SQVTM and CDR2 ANQGSEA. CDR3 DNA sequence: TGCAGCGTTGGAAGGGGCTTGGCTGAAGCTTTCTTT. This translates into CSVGRGLAEAFF. Filled out from reference TRBV29-1 and TRBJ1-1, the complete variable domain reads SAVISQKPSRDICQRGTSLTIQCQVDSQVTMMFWYRQQPGQSLTLIATANQGSEATYESGFVIDKFPISRPNLTFSTLTVSNMSPEDSSIYLCSVGRGLAEAFFGQGTRLTVV.

The rearrangement joins TRBV4-2 to TRBJ1-1, with TRBD1 as a possible D gene (5 bases). The CDR3 has 16 amino acids. Germline CDR1 reads LGHNA; CDR2 reads YNFKEQ. Trimming stripped 3 bases from V and 0 bases from J, with 14 bases between. CDR3 residues: CASSQLLTEMNTEAFF. As DNA, the CDR3 is TGTGCCAGCAGCCAGCTATTGACAGAAATGAACACTGAAGCTTTCTTT.

The V and J genes are TRBV9 and TRBJ2-5; 7 nucleotides match TRBD1. The CDR3 consists of 15 residues. After removal of 0 bases from V and 5 bases from J, the junction contained 7 bases not matched to a gene. Germline V CDR1 and CDR2: SGDLS, YYNGEE. This chain's CDR3 is CASSVGQGARETQYF. CDR3 DNA sequence: TGTGCCAGCAGCGTAGGACAGGGAGCGAGGGAGACCCAGTACTTC.

The chain recombines TRBV28 with TRBJ1-1; perhaps TRBD1 as D (6 bases). CDR1 is MDHEN and CDR2 is SYDVKM in the germline V gene. The CDR3 extends over 12 amino acids. Trimming took 10 bases from V and 4 from J, leaving 13 bases between them. This CDR3 is CATSMGATEAFF. Written as DNA, the CDR3 is TGTGCCACCTCGATGGGGGCCACTGAAGCTTTCTTT.

The CDR3 is CASSRRVNTEAFF. The CDR3, as DNA: TGCGCCAGCAGCCGCAGGGTGAACACTGAAGCTTTCTTT. The V and J genes are TRBV5-1 and TRBJ1-1, with a weak D call TRBD1 (5 bases). This CDR3 is built from 13 residues. The germline CDR1 and CDR2 sequences are SGHRS and YFSETQ. V dropped 4 bases and J dropped 0 bases, with 7 bases sitting between them.

V usage is TRBV14 and J usage is TRBJ1-2; TRBD1 agrees at 7 bases. This CDR3 region has 17 residues. Germline V CDR1 and CDR2: SGHDN, FVKESK. V lost 4 bases to trimming and J lost 3 bases; unmatched junction nucleotides: 14. The CDR3 protein is CASSPRTGERRHYGYTF. CDR3 DNA sequence: TGTGCCAGCAGCCCCCGAACAGGGGAGAGAAGGCACTATGGCTACACCTTC.

The V and J genes are TRBV25-1 and TRBJ1-1, with a weak D call TRBD1 (6 bases). The V and J ends lost 1 base and 7 bases respectively, with 10 bases between them. CDR1 is MGHDK, CDR2 SYGVNS, per germline. The length of the CDR3 is 13 residues. CDR3 nucleotides: TGTGCCAGCAGTGAATCGGGGGGCCTTGAAGCTTTCTTT. Translated, it gives CASSESGGLEAFF. The variable domain in full, completed from reference TRBV25-1 and TRBJ1-1, reads EADIYQTPRYLVIGTGKKITLECSQTMGHDKMYWYQQDPGMELHLIHYSYGVNSTEKGDLSSESTVSRIRTEHFPLTLESARPSHTSQYLCASSESGGLEAFFGQGTRLTVV.

This clone occurred a few times. The V gene is TRBV6-1, the J gene TRBJ2-1; TRBD2 matches at 9 bases. Looked up from germline, CDR1 is MNHNS and CDR2 is SASEGT. The CDR3 runs to 15 residues. With 0 bases clipped from V and 3 bases from J, the junction kept 0 bases outside the gene matches. CDR3 bases: TGTGCCAGCAGTGAAGCGCGGGGGGGCTACAATGAGCAGTTCTTC. It is translated as CASSEARGGYNEQFF.

DNA of the CDR3: TGTGCCAGCAGCTTAGGGGAGCAGGCCGGGGAGCTGTTTTTT. Amino acids: CASSLGEQAGELFF. The gene calls are TRBV7-9 and TRBJ2-2, with a weak D call TRBD2 (5 bases). Germline loops: CDR1 SEHNR, CDR2 FQNEAQ (reference sequence). V was cut by 1 base and J by 6 bases, with 9 bases left in between. CDR3 size: 14 residues. Filled out from reference TRBV7-9 and TRBJ2-2, the complete variable domain reads DTGVSQNPRHKITKRGQNVTFRCDPISEHNRLYWYRQTLGQGPEFLTYFQNEAQLEKSRLLSDRFSAERPKGSFSTLEIQRTEQGDSAMYLCASSLGEQAGELFFGEGSRLTVL.

V is TRBV18 and J is TRBJ1-2, with a weak D call TRBD1 (5 bases). The CDR3 sequence is 14 residues long. V was trimmed by 5 bases and J by 4 bases, leaving 14 bases between them. CDR1 and CDR2 from the germline V gene are KGHSH and LQKENI. In DNA, the CDR3 is TGTGCCAGCTCAGCGGTGGACAATGTCTATGGCTACACCTTC. Translation gives CASSAVDNVYGYTF.

The genes are TRBV6-4 and TRBJ2-1; D is perhaps TRBD2 (6 bases). The V end was cut by 0 bases, the J end by 10 bases, with 10 bases between. Germline V gene lookup returns CDR1 MRHNA and CDR2 SNTAGT. The CDR3 has 13 residues. The CDR3 DNA is TGTGCCAGCAGTGACTCGGAGGGCGGCGAGCAGTTCTTC. Protein sequence: CASSDSEGGEQFF.

This sequence joins TRBV9 and TRBJ2-2; D remains ambiguous. Trimming pared 0 bases from V and 4 bases from J, leaving 4 bases between. The CDR3 extends over 13 amino acids. Germline CDR1 reads SGDLS; CDR2 reads YYNGEE. The CDR3 reads CASSVVSTGELFF. CDR3 in DNA: TGTGCCAGCAGCGTAGTCTCCACCGGGGAGCTGTTTTTT.

The chain links TRBV2 to TRBJ1-1; no clear D gene. The CDR3 has 13 amino acids. CDR1 is SNHLY, CDR2 FYNNEI, per germline. Trimming left V 6 bases short and J 1 base short, with 9 bases between. The CDR3 DNA is TGTGCCAGCAGGGGCAGAGCGAACACTGAAGCTTTCTTT. Translated: CASRGRANTEAFF.

Worth noting for this clone: Other DNA sequences in this sample translate to the same CDR3. The rearrangement uses TRBV19 and TRBJ1-1, with 8 bases matching TRBD1. This CDR3 has 14 residues. Germline trimming cut 3 bases from V and 3 bases from J; bases unmatched to any gene: 3. In germline, CDR1 is LNHDA, CDR2 SQIVND (reference sequence). DNA for the CDR3: TGTGCCAGTAGTATCGGACAGGGATACACTGAAGCTTTCTTT. It specifies CASSIGQGYTEAFF.

This clone is medium-sized by share. This same CDR3 is encoded by further DNA sequences in the sample. This chain links TRBV6-1 with TRBJ2-2, with 10 positions matching TRBD1. The CDR3 has 15 residues. V dropped 5 bases and J dropped 3; count of bases not matched to a gene: 3. Looked up from germline, CDR1 is MNHNS and CDR2 is SASEGT. The CDR3, as DNA: TGTGCCAGCAGTCCCGGGACAGGGGACACCGGGGAGCTGTTTTTT. Translated: CASSPGTGDTGELFF.

The CDR3 sequence: CASSSSSYEQYF. The CDR3 DNA is TGTGCCAGCAGCTCGAGCTCCTACGAGCAGTACTTC. The rearrangement uses TRBV13 and TRBJ2-7; D is ambiguous. The germline gives CDR1 PRHDT, CDR2 FYEKMQ (reference sequence). The CDR3 contains 12 residues. Deletions cut 4 bases from V and 0 bases from J, with 4 bases between.

This clone was seen once. The gene calls are TRBV4-2 and TRBJ2-5, with TRBD2 matching over 9 bases. Germline-derived CDR1 and CDR2 are LGHNA and YNFKEQ. V gave up 0 bases and J gave up 4 bases; unmatched junction bases: 9. The CDR3 has 17 residues. The CDR3 DNA reads as TGTGCCAGCAGCCAAGATGGGGTGGGTAGCGGGGGAGAGACCCAGTACTTC. It specifies CASSQDGVGSGGETQYF.

V is TRBV4-1 and J is TRBJ1-1; D uncertain. The CDR3 totals 13 residues. V was pared by 0 bases and J by 4 bases, with 6 bases between. Germline CDR1 reads MGHRA; CDR2 reads YSYEKL. The CDR3 DNA sequence: TGCGCCAGCAGCCAAGAGCGGAGCACTGAAGCTTTCTTT. Translation gives CASSQERSTEAFF.

The rearrangement uses TRBV12-2 and TRBJ2-1; TRBD1 is the table's D call, not checked against the DNA. TRBV12-2 is a pseudogene. The CDR3 totals 15 residues. The CDR3 sequence: CASRLGSGGSNEQFF. The CDR3 nucleotides are TGTGCAAGTCGCTTAGGTTCAGGGGGCTCGAATGAGCAGTTCTTC.

CDR3 in amino acids: CASSGWTGGDTQYF. In DNA form, the CDR3 reads TGTGCCAGCTCAGGCTGGACTGGTGGGGATACGCAGTATTTT. The V call is TRBV18, the J call TRBJ2-3, with D possibly being TRBD2 (5 bases). Trimming removed 5 bases at V and 6 bases at J, with 15 bases between. Germline V gives CDR1 KGHSH, CDR2 LQKENI. CDR3 length: 14 amino acids.

The chain employs TRBV5-1 and TRBJ1-4; no clear D gene. This CDR3 contains 11 residues. Germline V gene data show CDR1 as SGHRS and CDR2 as YFSETQ. V dropped 2 bases and J dropped 7 bases, with 3 bases sitting between them. CDR3 DNA sequence: TGCGCCAGCAGCTTCGGTGAAAAACTGTTTTTT. Translating it yields CASSFGEKLFF.

V gene TRBV28 combines with J gene TRBJ1-6, with D maybe TRBD1 (5 bases). The V end lost 4 bases, the J end lost 3 bases, and 7 bases lay between the germline ends. CDR3 length equals 14 residues. Germline loops: CDR1 MDHEN, CDR2 SYDVKM. CDR3 sequence (DNA): TGTGCCAGCAGTTCAGGGAACTATAATTCACCCCTCCACTTT. Encoded protein: CASSSGNYNSPLHF.

The chain has TRBV11-2 and TRBJ2-7, with D uncertain. From germline, CDR1 is SGHAT and CDR2 FQNNGV. This CDR3 region has 15 residues. The V end was cut by 1 base, the J end by 0 bases, with 10 bases between. CDR3 region: CASSLGGASSYEQYF. The CDR3 bases are TGTGCCAGCAGCTTAGGAGGTGCGAGCTCCTACGAGCAGTACTTC.